This T cell receptor (beta chain) is from a study of cytomegalovirus exposure and HLA in healthy donors. CDR1 ENHRY and CDR2 SYGVKD come from the germline V gene. The CDR3 loop spans 14 amino acids. Trimming removed 3 bases at V and 1 base at J, with 9 bases between. About this clone itself: Its antigen is not identified.

Assay used: immunoSEQ multiplex PCR; TCRdb lists only in-frame clones, some missing. The sample has 250,000 to 400,000 clones; about 85% are singletons. Study outcomes and limitations: Three CMV-associated chains proved CMV antigen-specific in vitro.

This sequence originates from a young woman in good health and CMV-seropositive. The chain carries TRBV10-3 and TRBJ2-5; either TRBD1 or TRBD2 may fit D (5 bases each). Sequencing was performed on PBMCs. The CDR3 here is CAISEGTFQETQYF. CDR3 nucleotides: TGTGCCATCAGTGAAGGGACGTTCCAAGAGACCCAGTACTTC.